The 13 T cell receptor beta chains given below trace back to one sample, sequenced in a study of beta chain features in type 1 diabetes. Study outcomes and limitations: TCRB CDR3s from Type 1 diabetes patients were moderately but significantly shorter in all four CD4+ subsets.

The antigens for these receptors are not known. Investigators reverse transcribed all isolated RNA, so they sequenced expressed TCRB transcripts. TCRdb keeps only in-frame clones here, not all; method: immunoSEQ multiplex PCR. The sample has 95,000 to 150,000 clones, about 16% seen once. The sequencing input was central memory CD4+ T cells from blood. The receptors here all came from a man younger than 45 with type 1 diabetes.

The chain employs TRBV7-2 and TRBJ2-3; D gene uncertain. The germline CDR1 and CDR2 sequences are SGHTA and FQGNSA. V was trimmed by 3 bases and J by 7 bases, leaving 11 bases between them. The CDR3 loop spans 13 amino acids. CDR3 in DNA: TGTGCCAGCAGCTTGGAAGGTGCTAATACGCAGTATTTT. This encodes CASSLEGANTQYF. Combining the CDR3 with reference TRBV7-2 and TRBJ2-3 gives the whole variable domain GAGVSQSPSNKVTEKGKDVELRCDPISGHTALYWYRQSLGQGLEFLIYFQGNSAPDKSGLPSDRFSAERTGGSVSTLTIQRTQQEDSAVYLCASSLEGANTQYFGPGTRLTVL.

The chain is built from TRBV4-3 and TRBJ2-2; D is possibly TRBD1 (5 bases). V dropped 3 bases and J dropped 1 base, with 9 bases sitting between them. This CDR3 comprises 15 residues. Germline CDR1 and CDR2: LGHNA and YSLEER. The CDR3 spells CASSQYTGNTGELFF. As DNA, the CDR3 is TGCGCCAGCAGCCAGTATACAGGGAACACCGGGGAGCTGTTTTTT.

The chain's CDR3 is CASSWDHRQAEQYF. CDR3 nucleotide sequence: TGTGCCAGCAGTTGGGACCACCGGCAGGCCGAGCAGTACTTC. The chain recombines TRBV6-6 with TRBJ2-7; the D call may be TRBD1 or TRBD2 (5 bases each). The CDR3 is made up of 14 amino acids. CDR1 MNHNY and CDR2 SVGAGI come from the germline V gene (reference sequence). Trimming cost V 4 bases and J 6 bases, with 16 bases left between them.

In this sample, this clone turned up a few times. This chain uses TRBV18 with TRBJ2-1; D gene unclear. CDR1 and CDR2 (germline): KGHSH, LQKENI. CDR3 size: 15 residues. V lost 0 bases to trimming and J lost 6 bases, with 12 bases between them. CDR3 DNA: TGTGCCAGCTCACCACCCAACAGCCAAGGCAATGAGCAGTTCTTC. This gives the protein CASSPPNSQGNEQFF.

This clone was counted a few times. The chain couples TRBV18 to TRBJ1-4; D perhaps matches TRBD1 (6 bases). This CDR3 comprises 13 residues. Trimming pared 6 bases from V and 7 bases from J, leaving 12 bases between. Germline V gene lookup returns CDR1 KGHSH and CDR2 LQKENI. CDR3 sequence reads: CASSPRTVEKLFF. CDR3 in DNA: TGTGCCAGCTCCCCCCGGACAGTTGAAAAACTGTTTTTT.

The chain employs TRBV2 and TRBJ1-4; TRBD1 aligns across 8 bases. The CDR3 extends over 13 amino acids. V gave up 10 bases and J gave up 5 bases; unmatched junction bases: 6. Germline V lookup: CDR1 SNHLY, CDR2 FYNNEI. This CDR3 is CATQGQANEKLFF. The DNA for the CDR3 is TGTGCCACGCAGGGACAGGCAAATGAAAAACTGTTTTTT. Full variable domain (outside the CDR3, taken from reference TRBV2 and TRBJ1-4): EPEVTQTPSHQVTQMGQEVILRCVPISNHLYFYWYRQILGQKVEFLVSFYNNEISEKSEIFDDQFSVERPDGSNFTLKIRSTKLEDSAMYFCATQGQANEKLFFGSGTQLSVL.

This clone was observed a few times. The chain recombines TRBV9 with TRBJ2-5, with TRBD2 identical over 7 bases. After removal of 4 bases from V and 7 bases from J, the junction contained 10 bases not matched to a gene. CDR3 length: 14 amino acids. Germline lookup yields CDR1 SGDLS and CDR2 YYNGEE. This CDR3 reads CASSPQAAGWTQYF. The CDR3 DNA follows: TGTGCCAGCAGCCCACAGGCAGCGGGGTGGACCCAGTACTTC. Using reference TRBV9 and TRBJ2-5 for the parts outside the CDR3, the full variable domain is DSGVTQTPKHLITATGQRVTLRCSPRSGDLSVYWYQQSLDQGLQFLIQYYNGEERAKGNILERFSAQQFPDLHSELNLSSLELGDSALYFCASSPQAAGWTQYFGPGTRLLVL.

The V and J genes are TRBV7-9 and TRBJ2-5; 7 bases align to TRBD2. J gave up 4 bases and V 5 bases, and 7 bases lay outside the gene matches. Per the germline V gene, CDR1 is SEHNR and CDR2 is FQNEAQ (reference sequence). The CDR3 has 14 residues. CDR3: CASSPRGGRETQYF. In DNA form, the CDR3 reads TGTGCCAGCAGCCCACGGGGAGGGCGAGAGACCCAGTACTTC.

The chain recombines TRBV29-1 with TRBJ2-3, with D unresolved. The CDR3 contains 12 residues. In germline, CDR1 is SQVTM, CDR2 ANQGSEA. V was cut by 7 bases and J by 4 bases, with 12 bases left in between. The CDR3 is CSAGQWADTQYF. The CDR3, as DNA: TGCAGCGCTGGGCAGTGGGCAGATACGCAGTATTTT.

The chain combines TRBV30 with TRBJ1-6, with D uncertain. This CDR3 is built from 15 residues. Trimming removed 2 bases from V and 7 bases from J, with 15 bases in between. The germline V gene encodes CDR1 GTSNPN and CDR2 SVGIG (reference sequence). The CDR3 region has the DNA TGTGCCTGGAGTTTATTGGACGGTGGGAATTCACCCCTCCACTTT. It encodes CAWSLLDGGNSPLHF.

This clone showed up just a few times. The rearrangement uses TRBV7-8 and TRBJ2-1; D gene unclear. There are 15 residues in the CDR3. V lost 5 bases and J 0 bases, leaving 11 bases between the germline ends. Germline V gene sequence: CDR1 SGHVS, CDR2 FQNEAQ. CDR3 amino acids: CASSPNLGSYNEQFF. The CDR3 coding sequence is TGTGCCAGCAGCCCCAATTTAGGCTCCTACAATGAGCAGTTCTTC.

The chain is built from TRBV20-1 and TRBJ1-2; TRBD1 matches 7 bases. The V gene end was trimmed by 4 bases and the J gene end by 6 bases; junction bases not matched to a gene: 2. The germline gives CDR1 DFQATT, CDR2 SNEGSKA (reference sequence). CDR3 length: 11 residues. The CDR3 region is CSATTGNGYTF. CDR3 nucleotides: TGCAGTGCTACGACAGGGAATGGCTACACCTTC.

This clone has a handful of counts. V gene TRBV27 combines with J gene TRBJ1-1; 7 bases align to TRBD1. CDR3 length: 15 residues. Germline CDR1 reads MNHEY; CDR2 reads SMNVEV (reference sequence). The V segment lost 6 bases and the J segment 0 bases; nucleotides outside the gene matches: 7. The CDR3: CASSTQGLMNTEAFF. The CDR3 nucleotides are TGTGCCAGCAGCACACAGGGGCTAATGAACACTGAAGCTTTCTTT.